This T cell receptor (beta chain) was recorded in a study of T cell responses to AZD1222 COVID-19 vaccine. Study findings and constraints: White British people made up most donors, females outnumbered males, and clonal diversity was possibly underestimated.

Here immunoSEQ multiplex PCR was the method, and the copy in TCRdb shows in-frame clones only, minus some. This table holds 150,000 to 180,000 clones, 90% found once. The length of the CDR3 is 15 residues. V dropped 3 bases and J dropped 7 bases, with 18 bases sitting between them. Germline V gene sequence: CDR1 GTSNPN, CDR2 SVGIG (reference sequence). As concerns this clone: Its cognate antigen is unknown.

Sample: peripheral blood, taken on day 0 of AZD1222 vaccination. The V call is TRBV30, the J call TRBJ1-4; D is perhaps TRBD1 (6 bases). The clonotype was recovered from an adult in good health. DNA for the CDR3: TGTGCCTGGAGCGCTATGACAGGAGCACTTGAAAAACTGTTTTTT. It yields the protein CAWSAMTGALEKLFF.